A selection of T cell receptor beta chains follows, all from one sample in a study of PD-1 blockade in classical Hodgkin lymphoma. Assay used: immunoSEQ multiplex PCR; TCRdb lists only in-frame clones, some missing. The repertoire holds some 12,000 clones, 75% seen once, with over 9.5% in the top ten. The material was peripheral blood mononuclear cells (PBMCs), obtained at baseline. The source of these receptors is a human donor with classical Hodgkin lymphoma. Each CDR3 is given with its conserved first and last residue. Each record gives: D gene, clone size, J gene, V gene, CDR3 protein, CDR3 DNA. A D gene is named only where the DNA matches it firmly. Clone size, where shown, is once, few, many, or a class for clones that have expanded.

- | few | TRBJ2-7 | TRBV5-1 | CASRDSTYEQYF | TGCGCCAGCAGGGACTCAACCTACGAGCAGTACTTC
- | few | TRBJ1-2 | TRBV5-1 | CASSLGVPGVYGYTF | TGCGCCAGCAGCTTGGGGGTTCCAGGGGTCTATGGCTACACCTTC
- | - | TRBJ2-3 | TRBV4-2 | CASSQQIQERSTDTQYF | TGTGCCAGCAGCCAACAGATCCAGGAGCGGAGCACAGATACGCAGTATTTT
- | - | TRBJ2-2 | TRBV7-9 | CASSSSGVSAGELFF | TGTGCCAGCAGCTCCTCCGGGGTTAGTGCCGGGGAGCTGTTTTTT
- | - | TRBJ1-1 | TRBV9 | CASSVDTGVGTEAFF | TGTGCCAGCAGCGTAGACACAGGTGTGGGGACTGAAGCTTTCTTT
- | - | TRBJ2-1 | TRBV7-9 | CASSLAQGAFGNEQFF | TGTGCCAGCAGCTTAGCGCAGGGTGCTTTCGGCAATGAGCAGTTCTTC
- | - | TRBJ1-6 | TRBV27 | CASQDLSFNSPLHF | TGTGCCAGCCAAGACCTGAGTTTCAATTCACCCCTCCACTTT
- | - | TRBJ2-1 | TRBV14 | CASSQGTGFYNEQFF | TGTGCCAGCAGCCAGGGGACGGGGTTCTACAATGAGCAGTTCTTC
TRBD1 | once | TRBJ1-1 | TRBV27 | CASRPSGGWNTEAFF | TGTGCCAGCAGACCATCAGGGGGCTGGAACACTGAAGCTTTCTTT
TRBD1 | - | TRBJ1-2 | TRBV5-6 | CASRMITGGFNYGYTF | TGTGCCAGCAGAATGATCACAGGGGGCTTTAACTATGGCTACACCTTC
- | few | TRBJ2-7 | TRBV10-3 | CAISDDYEQYF | TGTGCCATCAGTGATGACTACGAGCAGTACTTC
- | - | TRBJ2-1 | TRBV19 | CASKAGIGTYNEQFF | TGTGCCAGTAAGGCGGGAATTGGCACCTACAATGAGCAGTTCTTC
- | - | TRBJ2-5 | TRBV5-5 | CASSGTGSETQYF | TGTGCCAGCAGCGGAACAGGTAGCGAGACCCAGTACTTC
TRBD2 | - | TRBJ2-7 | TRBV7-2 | CASSPRAGTYEQYF | TGTGCCAGCAGCCCCCGAGCGGGGACCTACGAGCAGTACTTC
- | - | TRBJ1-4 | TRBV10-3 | CAIREATNEKLFF | TGTGCCATCAGGGAAGCAACTAATGAAAAACTGTTTTTT
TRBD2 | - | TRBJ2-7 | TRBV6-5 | CASTMTSGSHEQYF | TGTGCCAGCACCATGACTAGCGGGAGTCACGAGCAGTACTTC
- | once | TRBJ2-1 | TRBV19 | CASSIPEKAQFF | TGTGCCAGTAGTATCCCCGAGAAGGCGCAGTTCTTC
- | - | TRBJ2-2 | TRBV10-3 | CAIRPEGSANTGELFF | TGTGCCATCAGGCCCGAGGGGTCAGCGAACACCGGGGAGCTGTTTTTT
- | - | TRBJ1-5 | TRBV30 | CAWSHKGGNQPQHF | TGTGCCTGGAGTCACAAGGGGGGCAATCAGCCCCAGCATTTT
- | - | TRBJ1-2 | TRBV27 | CASSLAGAGSGYTF | TGTGCCAGCAGTTTGGCGGGGGCGGGTTCTGGCTACACCTTC
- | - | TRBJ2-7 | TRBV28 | CAGKRQRNYEQYF | TGTGCCGGGAAGAGACAGAGGAACTACGAGCAGTACTTC
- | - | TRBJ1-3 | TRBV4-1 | CASSQRISGNTIYF | TGCGCCAGCAGCCAACGGATCTCTGGAAACACCATATATTTT
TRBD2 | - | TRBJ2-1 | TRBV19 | CASTQAGERDEQFF | TGTGCCAGTACGCAAGCGGGAGAAAGGGATGAGCAGTTCTTC
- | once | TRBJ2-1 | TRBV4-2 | CASSQDLESYNEQFF | TGTGCCAGCAGCCAAGATTTGGAGAGCTACAATGAGCAGTTCTTC
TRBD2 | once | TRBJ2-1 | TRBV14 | CASSQDGLLAFSYNEQFF | TGTGCCAGCAGCCAAGATGGACTACTAGCGTTCTCCTACAATGAGCAGTTCTTC
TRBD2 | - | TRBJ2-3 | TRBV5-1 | CASMVLLSGVATDTQYF | TGCGCCAGCATGGTGTTATTAAGCGGGGTGGCCACAGATACGCAGTATTTT
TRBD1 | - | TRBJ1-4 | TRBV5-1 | CASSSTGAYNEKLFF | TGCGCCAGCAGCTCGACAGGGGCCTATAATGAAAAACTGTTTTTT
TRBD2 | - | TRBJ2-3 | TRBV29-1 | CSVEGGGAGTDTQYF | TGCAGCGTTGAGGGCGGGGGGGCTGGCACAGATACGCAGTATTTT
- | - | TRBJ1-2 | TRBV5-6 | CASSLVRSGGGYTF | TGTGCCAGCAGCTTGGTTCGTTCGGGGGGAGGCTACACCTTC